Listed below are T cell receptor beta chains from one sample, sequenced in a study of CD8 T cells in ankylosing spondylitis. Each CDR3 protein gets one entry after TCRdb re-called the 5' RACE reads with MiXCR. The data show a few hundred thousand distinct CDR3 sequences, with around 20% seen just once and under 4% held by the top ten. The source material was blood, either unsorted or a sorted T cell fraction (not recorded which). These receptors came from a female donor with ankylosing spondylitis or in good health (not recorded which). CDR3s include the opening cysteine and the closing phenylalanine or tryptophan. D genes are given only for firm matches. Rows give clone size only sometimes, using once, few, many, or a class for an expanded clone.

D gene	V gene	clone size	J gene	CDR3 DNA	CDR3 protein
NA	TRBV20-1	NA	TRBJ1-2	TGCAGTGCCCTGGTGGAGGGCTATGGCTACACCTTC	CSALVEGYGYTF
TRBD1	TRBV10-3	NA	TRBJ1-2	TGTGCCATCGGGACCGACAGGGGGAATCGTGGCTACACCTTC	CAIGTDRGNRGYTF
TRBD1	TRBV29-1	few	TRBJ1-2	TGCAGCGTTGAAGAGGGACAGGGGTATGGCTACACCTTC	CSVEEGQGYGYTF
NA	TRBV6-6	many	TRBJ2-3	TGTGCCAGCAGCCGCACAGATACGCAGTATTTT	CASSRTDTQYF
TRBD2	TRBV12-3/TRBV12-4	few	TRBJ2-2	TGTGCCAGCAGCGCGGGACTAGCGGATACCGGGGAGCTGTTTTTT	CASSAGLADTGELFF
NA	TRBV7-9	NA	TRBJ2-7	TGTGCCAGCAGCCGGGCCCCTAGCTCCTACGAGCAGTACTTC	CASSRAPSSYEQYF
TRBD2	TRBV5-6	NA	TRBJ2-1	TGTGCCAGCAGCTTGGGTCGACTAGCGGGTTACAATGAGCAGTTCTTC	CASSLGRLAGYNEQFF
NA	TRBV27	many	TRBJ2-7	TGTGCCAGCAGCCCCCTCCTCACTAGCAACGAGCAGTACTTC	CASSPLLTSNEQYF
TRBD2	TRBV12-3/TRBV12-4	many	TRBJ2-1	TGTGCCAGCAGTTTAGAGCGGGAGGCATGGCAGTTCTTC	CASSLEREAWQFF
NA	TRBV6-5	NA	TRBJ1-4	TGTGCCAGCAGTTACGACAGTTCGACTAATGAAAAACTGTTTTTT	CASSYDSSTNEKLFF
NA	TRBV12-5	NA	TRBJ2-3	TGTGCTAGTGGTTTGCTAAACCCGGGGGATACGCAGTATTTT	CASGLLNPGDTQYF
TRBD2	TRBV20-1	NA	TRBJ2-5	TGCAGTGCCCCGGACCCCGGGGGGGAGACCCAGTACTTC	CSAPDPGGETQYF
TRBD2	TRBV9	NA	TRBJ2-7	TGTGCCAGCAGCCCAATCGGGACTAGCGAGGCCGAGCAGTACTTC	CASSPIGTSEAEQYF
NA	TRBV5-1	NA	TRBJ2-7	TGCGCCAGCAGCCTAGGACAGCGGCCTCTCTACGAGCAGTACTTC	CASSLGQRPLYEQYF
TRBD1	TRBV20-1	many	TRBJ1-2	TGCAGTGCTAGAGACCCAGGACAGGGGGAGAGTGGCTACACCTTC	CSARDPGQGESGYTF
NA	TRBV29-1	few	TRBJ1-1	TGCAGCGTTGTTGGATCAGGGCTCTTAGCTTTCTTT	CSVVGSGLLAFF
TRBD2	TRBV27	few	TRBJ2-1	TGTGCCAGCAGTTTCGAAGCGGGAGGGGGCAATGAGCAGTTCTTC	CASSFEAGGGNEQFF
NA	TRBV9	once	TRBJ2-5	TGTGCCAGCAGCGTAGGACATACAGAGACCCAGTACTTC	CASSVGHTETQYF
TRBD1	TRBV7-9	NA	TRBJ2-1	TGTGCCAGCAGCTCCCCGGACAGGGTAACCTACAATGAGCAGTTCTTC	CASSSPDRVTYNEQFF
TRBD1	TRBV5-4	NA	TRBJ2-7	TGTGCCAGCAGCGCGGGACAGGCAAACTCCTACGAGCAGTACTTC	CASSAGQANSYEQYF
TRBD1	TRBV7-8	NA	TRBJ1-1	TGTGCCAGCAGCTTAGGGACAGGGGGCATGAACACTGAAGCTTTCTTT	CASSLGTGGMNTEAFF
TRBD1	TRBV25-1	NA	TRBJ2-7	TGTGCCAGCAGTGTTTGGGACAGGCCGCCCTCCTACGAGCAGTACTTC	CASSVWDRPPSYEQYF
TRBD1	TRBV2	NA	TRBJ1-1	TGTGCCAGCAGTCGACAGGGGCGAATGACTGAAGCTTTCTTT	CASSRQGRMTEAFF
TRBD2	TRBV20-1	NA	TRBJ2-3	TGCAGTGCTGGCCGTGAGACTAGCGGGAGTATCGCAGATACGCAGTATTTT	CSAGRETSGSIADTQYF
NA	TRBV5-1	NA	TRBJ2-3	TGCGCCAGCAGCTTGGAGACAGATACGCAGTATTTT	CASSLETDTQYF
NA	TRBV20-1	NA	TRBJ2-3	TGCAGTGCTAGGGGGAGCTCCGCGAAAGATACGCAGTATTTT	CSARGSSAKDTQYF
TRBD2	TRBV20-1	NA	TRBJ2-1	TGCAGTGCTCATACTAGCGGGTGGACAAATGAGCAGTTCTTC	CSAHTSGWTNEQFF
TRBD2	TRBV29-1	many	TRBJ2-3	TGCAGCGTTGAACTGAGTAGACTAGCGACAACAGATACGCAGTATTTT	CSVELSRLATTDTQYF
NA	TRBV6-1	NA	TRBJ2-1	TGTGCCAGCAGGAAGATCACGGCTTCCTACAATGAGCAGTTCTTC	CASRKITASYNEQFF
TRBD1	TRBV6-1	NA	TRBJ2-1	TGTGCCAGCAGACAGGGGGGTGATGAGCAGTTCTTC	CASRQGGDEQFF
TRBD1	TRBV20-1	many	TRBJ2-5	TGCAGTGCTCCGACAGGGGCAGAGACCCAGTACTTC	CSAPTGAETQYF
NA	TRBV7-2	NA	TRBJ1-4	TGTGCCAGCAGCTTGACCGGGCCAACTAATGAAGAACTGTTTTTT	CASSLTGPTNEELFF
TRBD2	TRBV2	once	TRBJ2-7	TGTGCCAGCAGTACCCGGGGGAGGCGGGAGACCTCCTACGAGCAGTACTTC	CASSTRGRRETSYEQYF
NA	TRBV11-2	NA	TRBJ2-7	TGTGCCAGCAGCCCGCTTCCGTTGGAGCAGTACTTC	CASSPLPLEQYF
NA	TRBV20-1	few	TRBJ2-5	TGCAGTGCTAGTAGAGCAATCGGGGAGACCCAGTACTTC	CSASRAIGETQYF
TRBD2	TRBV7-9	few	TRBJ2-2	TGTGCCAGCAGTCTCGGGGCGGGAGGAAGGACCGGGGAGCTGTTTTTT	CASSLGAGGRTGELFF
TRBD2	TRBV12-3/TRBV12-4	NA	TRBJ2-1	TGTGCCAGCAGTTTATCAGCGGGAGTATACAATGAGCAGTTCTTC	CASSLSAGVYNEQFF
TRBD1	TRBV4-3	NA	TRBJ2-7	TGCGCCAGCAGCCAGGACGCAGGACAGGGTTCCCACGAGCAGTACTTC	CASSQDAGQGSHEQYF
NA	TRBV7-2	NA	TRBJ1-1	TGTGCCAGCAGCTTAGTGGGTGTGGCTTTCTTT	CASSLVGVAFF
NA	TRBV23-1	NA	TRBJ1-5	TGCGCCAGCAACAATCAGCCCCAGCATTTT	CASNNQPQHF
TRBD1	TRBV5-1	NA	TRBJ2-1	TGCGCCAGCAGGTCGGACAGGGGGGACTACAATGAGCAGTTCTTC	CASRSDRGDYNEQFF
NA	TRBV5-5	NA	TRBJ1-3	TGTGCCAGCAGCTTGGATGTAGGGACGGACACCATATATTTT	CASSLDVGTDTIYF
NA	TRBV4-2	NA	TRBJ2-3	TGTGCCAGCAGCCAACTGGGCCTCACAGATACGCAGTATTTT	CASSQLGLTDTQYF
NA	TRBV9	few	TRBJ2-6	TGTGCCAGCAGCTTCAGACGTTTCTCTGGGGCCAACGTCCTGACTTTC	CASSFRRFSGANVLTF
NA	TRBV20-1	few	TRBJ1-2	TGCAGTGCTAGGGGACTATCGGGCTATGGCTACACCTTC	CSARGLSGYGYTF
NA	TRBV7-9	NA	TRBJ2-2	TGTGCCAGCAGCAAAGGAGTTACAGTTACCGGGGAGCTGTTTTTT	CASSKGVTVTGELFF
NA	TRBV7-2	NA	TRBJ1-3	TGTGCCAGCAGCCGACAAATGAGGGCCTCTGGAAACACCATATATTTT	CASSRQMRASGNTIYF
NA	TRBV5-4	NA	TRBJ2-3	TGTGCCAGCAGCTGGATGGGCCGGGCAGATACGCAGTATTTT	CASSWMGRADTQYF
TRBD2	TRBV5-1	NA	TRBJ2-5	TGCGCCAGCAGCCCCGGGACTAGCGGCCAAGAGACCCAGTACTTC	CASSPGTSGQETQYF
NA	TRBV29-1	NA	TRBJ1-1	TGCAGCGTTGAGGGGAGGTCGGGGGTCACTGAAGCTTTCTTT	CSVEGRSGVTEAFF
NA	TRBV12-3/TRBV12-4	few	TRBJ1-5	TGTGCCAGCAGTTTCTCTGGACGGAGCAATCAGCCCCAGCATTTT	CASSFSGRSNQPQHF
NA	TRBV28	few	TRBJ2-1	TGTGCCAGCAATGGGTTATACTCCTACAATGAGCAGTTCTTC	CASNGLYSYNEQFF
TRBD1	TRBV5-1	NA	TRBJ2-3	TGCGCCAGCAGCGGTACCGGGACAGGGGGCATGGCAGATACGCAGTATTTT	CASSGTGTGGMADTQYF
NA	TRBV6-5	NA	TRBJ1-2	TGTGCCAGCAGTTCCCTTAAGGCCCTCTATGGCTACACCTTC	CASSSLKALYGYTF
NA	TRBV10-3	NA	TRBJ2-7	TGTGCCATCAGAGGCCAGGGGAGCCCCTACGAGCAGTACTTC	CAIRGQGSPYEQYF
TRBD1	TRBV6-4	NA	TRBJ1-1	TGTGCCAGCACCGTCCCGGGACAGGGGAAGGACACTGAAGCTTTCTTT	CASTVPGQGKDTEAFF
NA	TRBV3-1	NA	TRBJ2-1	TGTGCCAGCAGCCAAAAGGCTCCCTCCTACAATGAGCAGTTCTTC	CASSQKAPSYNEQFF